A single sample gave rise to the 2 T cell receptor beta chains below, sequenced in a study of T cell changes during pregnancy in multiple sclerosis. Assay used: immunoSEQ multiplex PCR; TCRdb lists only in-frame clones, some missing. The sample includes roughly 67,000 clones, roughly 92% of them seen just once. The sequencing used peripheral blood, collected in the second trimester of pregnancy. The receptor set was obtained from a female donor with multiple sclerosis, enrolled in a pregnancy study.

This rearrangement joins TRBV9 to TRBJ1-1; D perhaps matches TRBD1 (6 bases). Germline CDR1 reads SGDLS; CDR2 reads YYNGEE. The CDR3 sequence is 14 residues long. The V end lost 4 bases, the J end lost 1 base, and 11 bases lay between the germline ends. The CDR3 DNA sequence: TGTGCCAGCAGCCCGAGGGGGTGGAACACTGAAGCTTTCTTT. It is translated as CASSPRGWNTEAFF.

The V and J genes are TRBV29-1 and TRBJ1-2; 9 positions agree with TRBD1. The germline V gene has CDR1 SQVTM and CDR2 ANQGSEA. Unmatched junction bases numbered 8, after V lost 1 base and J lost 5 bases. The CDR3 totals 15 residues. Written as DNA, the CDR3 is TGCAGCGTTGAAGTCCCGACGGACAGGGGTTATGGCTACACCTTC. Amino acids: CSVEVPTDRGYGYTF.